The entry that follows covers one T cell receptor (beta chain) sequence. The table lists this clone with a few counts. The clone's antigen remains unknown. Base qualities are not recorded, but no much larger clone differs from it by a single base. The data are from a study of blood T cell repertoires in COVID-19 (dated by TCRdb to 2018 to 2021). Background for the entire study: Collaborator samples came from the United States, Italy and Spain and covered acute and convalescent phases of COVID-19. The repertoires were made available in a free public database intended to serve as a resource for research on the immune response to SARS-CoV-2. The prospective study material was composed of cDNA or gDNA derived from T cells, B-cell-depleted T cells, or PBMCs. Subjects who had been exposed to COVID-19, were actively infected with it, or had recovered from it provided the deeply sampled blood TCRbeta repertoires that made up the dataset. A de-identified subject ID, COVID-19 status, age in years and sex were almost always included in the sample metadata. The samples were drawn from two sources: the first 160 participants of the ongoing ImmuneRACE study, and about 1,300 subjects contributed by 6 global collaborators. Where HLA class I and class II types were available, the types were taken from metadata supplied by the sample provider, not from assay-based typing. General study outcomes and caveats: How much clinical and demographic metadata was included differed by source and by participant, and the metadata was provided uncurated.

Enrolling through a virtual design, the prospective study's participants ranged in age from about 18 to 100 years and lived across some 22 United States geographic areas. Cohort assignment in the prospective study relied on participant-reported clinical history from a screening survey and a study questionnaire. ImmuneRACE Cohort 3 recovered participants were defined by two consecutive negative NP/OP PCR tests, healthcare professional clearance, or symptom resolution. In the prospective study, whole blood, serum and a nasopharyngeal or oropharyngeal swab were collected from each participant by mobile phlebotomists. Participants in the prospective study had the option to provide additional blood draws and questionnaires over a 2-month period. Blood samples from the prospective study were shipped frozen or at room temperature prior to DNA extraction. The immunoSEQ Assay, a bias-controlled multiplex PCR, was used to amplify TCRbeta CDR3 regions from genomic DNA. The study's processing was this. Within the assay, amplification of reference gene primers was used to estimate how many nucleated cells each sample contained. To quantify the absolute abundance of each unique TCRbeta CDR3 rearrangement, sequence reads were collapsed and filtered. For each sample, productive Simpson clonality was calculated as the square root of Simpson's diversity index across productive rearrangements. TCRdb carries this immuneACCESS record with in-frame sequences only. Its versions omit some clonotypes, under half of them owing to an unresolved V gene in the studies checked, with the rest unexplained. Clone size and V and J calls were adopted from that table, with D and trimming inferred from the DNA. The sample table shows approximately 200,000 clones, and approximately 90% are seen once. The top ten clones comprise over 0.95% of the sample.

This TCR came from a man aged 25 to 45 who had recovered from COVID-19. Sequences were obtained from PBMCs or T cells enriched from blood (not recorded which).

The nucleotide sequence reads TGTGCCAGCAGTAGCCGCTCAGGGGGCTATAGCAATCAGCCCCAGCATTTT. This codes for CASSSRSGGYSNQPQHF. The rearrangement combines TRBV6-2 or TRBV6-3 with TRBJ1-5, with 8 central nucleotides matching TRBD1. In the germline V gene, CDR1 corresponds to MNHEY and CDR2 to SVGEGT. Including the terminal cysteine and phenylalanine, the CDR3 comprises 17 residues. This entry keeps only the CDR3 DNA: 51 bases, framed from base 1. The germline V and J ends show losses of 5 bases and 0 bases respectively, and no gene match explains 9 bases of the junction.